The T cell receptor (beta chain) described here comes from a study of blood T cell repertoires in COVID-19. Sequencing used immunoSEQ multiplex PCR; TCRdb keeps in-frame clones, though not all of them. The sample records about 130,000 clones, roughly 79% being singletons. V dropped 8 bases and J dropped 6; count of bases not matched to a gene: 7. The germline V gene has CDR1 SNHLY and CDR2 FYNNEI. The CDR3 has 15 residues. The chain recombines TRBV2 with TRBJ2-1; 13 bases match TRBD2. The TCR comes from a human donor in a cohort sampled during active COVID-19. Sequencing input: peripheral blood. The CDR3 loop is CASDLTSGGFNEQFF. CDR3 DNA: TGTGCCAGCGACTTGACTAGCGGGGGGTTCAATGAGCAGTTCTTC.